This T cell receptor (beta chain) was identified in a study of T-cell memory formation after mild COVID-19. Study-level findings and limits: CD4+ contracting clones were found mainly in CM and EM, and CD8+ ones in EMRA. Pre-infection memory showed some responding clones, and this suggested that cross-reactive memory joined.

From the 5' RACE reads, TCRdb called clonotypes with MiXCR, one entry per CDR3 protein. This table has 90,000 to 120,000 distinct CDR3 sequences, approximately 14% appearing once. The germline V gene has CDR1 MNHEY and CDR2 SMNVEV (reference sequence). The CDR3 length is 14 residues. V gave up 3 bases and J gave up 7 bases, with 13 bases separating them. This clonotype has a handful of counts. Its antigen is currently unknown. The sequence derives from a man aged 18-30 years who had mild COVID-19 (a few samples of this study predate the infection). Cell type and time point are not known. The genes are TRBV27 and TRBJ1-5; D might be TRBD1 (6 bases). Material: PBMCs or a T cell subset sorted from them (not recorded which). The CDR3 sequence is CASSFAAGVQPQHF. The CDR3 DNA reads TGTGCCAGCAGTTTTGCGGCAGGGGTCCAGCCCCAGCATTTT.